These 5 T cell receptor beta chains came from one sample sequenced in a study of T cell responses to AZD1222 COVID-19 vaccine. TCRdb's table, derived via immunoSEQ multiplex PCR, lists solely in-frame clones and lacks some. This repertoire shows some 130,000 clones, roughly 87% found once; its top ten account for approximately 2.6%. The specimen was peripheral blood, collected 28 days after the second AZD1222 dose. These receptors all come from an adult who received the AZD1222 COVID-19 vaccine.

V gene TRBV4-2 combines with J gene TRBJ1-1; D is unclear. The germline V gene encodes CDR1 LGHNA and CDR2 YNFKEQ. This CDR3 spans 15 amino acids. V lost 5 bases and J 4 bases, leaving 17 bases between the germline ends. The CDR3 protein is CASSSRSGGSTEAFF. DNA for the CDR3: TGTGCCAGCAGCTCACGGTCCGGAGGGTCCACTGAAGCTTTCTTT.

The J gene is TRBJ2-7, the V gene TRBV12-3 or TRBV12-4, with D tentatively TRBD1 or TRBD2 (5 bases each). The V and J ends lost 1 base and 4 bases respectively, with 8 bases between them. The CDR3 sequence is 13 residues long. The CDR3 DNA reads TGTGCCAGCAGTTTAGATTGGGGGTACGAGCAGTACTTC. Translated: CASSLDWGYEQYF.

This chain uses TRBV2 with TRBJ1-5; 7 bases are shared with TRBD1. V shed 6 bases and J 0 bases; nucleotides not matched to a gene: 14. The germline gives CDR1 SNHLY, CDR2 FYNNEI. The CDR3 has 18 amino acids. In DNA, the CDR3 is TGTGCCAGCAGGGAGAGTCGGGACAGAGGCTATAGCAATCAGCCCCAGCATTTT. It is translated as CASRESRDRGYSNQPQHF.

This clone was picked up a small number of times. The V gene is TRBV6-5, the J gene TRBJ1-2, with D possibly matching TRBD1 (6 bases). Deletions cut 4 bases from V and 4 bases from J, with 13 bases between. Germline lookup yields CDR1 MNHEY and CDR2 SVGAGI. The CDR3 covers 14 residues. The CDR3 protein is CASSSTTGTYGYTF. In DNA, the CDR3 is TGTGCCAGCAGTTCCACAACAGGGACCTATGGCTACACCTTC.

V usage is TRBV5-1 and J usage is TRBJ1-2; 8 positions agree with TRBD1. The V and J ends lost 0 bases and 1 base, in that order; junction bases with no gene match: 5. This CDR3 has 16 amino acids. From germline, CDR1 is SGHRS and CDR2 YFSETQ. CDR3 bases: TGCGCCAGCAGCTTGGGCCCGACAGGGGTTAACTATGGCTACACCTTC. Encoded protein: CASSLGPTGVNYGYTF.